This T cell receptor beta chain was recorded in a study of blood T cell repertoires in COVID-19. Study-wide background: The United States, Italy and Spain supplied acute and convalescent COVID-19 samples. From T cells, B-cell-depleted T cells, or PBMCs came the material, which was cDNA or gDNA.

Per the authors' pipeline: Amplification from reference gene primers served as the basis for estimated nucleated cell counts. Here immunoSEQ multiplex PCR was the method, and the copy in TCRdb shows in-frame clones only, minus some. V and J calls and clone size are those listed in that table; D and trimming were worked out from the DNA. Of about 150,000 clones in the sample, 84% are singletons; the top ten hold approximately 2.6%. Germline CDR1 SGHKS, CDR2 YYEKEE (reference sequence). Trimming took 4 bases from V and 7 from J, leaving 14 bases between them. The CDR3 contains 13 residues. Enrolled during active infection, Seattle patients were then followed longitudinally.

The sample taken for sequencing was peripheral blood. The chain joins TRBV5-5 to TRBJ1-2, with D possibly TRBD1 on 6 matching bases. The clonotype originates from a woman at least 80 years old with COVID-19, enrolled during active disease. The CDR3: CASSPTGQSGYTF. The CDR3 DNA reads TGTGCCAGCAGCCCTACAGGGCAGAGTGGCTACACCTTC.